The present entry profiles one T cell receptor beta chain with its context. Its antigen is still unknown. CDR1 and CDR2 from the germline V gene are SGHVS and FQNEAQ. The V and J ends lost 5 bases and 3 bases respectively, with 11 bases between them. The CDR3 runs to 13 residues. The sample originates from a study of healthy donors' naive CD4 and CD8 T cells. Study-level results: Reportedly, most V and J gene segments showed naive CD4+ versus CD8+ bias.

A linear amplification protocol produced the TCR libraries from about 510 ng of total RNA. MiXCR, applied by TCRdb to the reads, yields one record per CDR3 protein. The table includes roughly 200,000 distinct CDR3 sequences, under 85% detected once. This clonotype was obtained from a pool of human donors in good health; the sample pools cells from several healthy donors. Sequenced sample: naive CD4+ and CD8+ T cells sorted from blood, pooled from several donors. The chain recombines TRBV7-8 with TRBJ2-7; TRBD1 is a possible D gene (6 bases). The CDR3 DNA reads TGTGCCAGCAGCCGACAGGCCAGCTACGAGCAGTACTTC. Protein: CASSRQASYEQYF.